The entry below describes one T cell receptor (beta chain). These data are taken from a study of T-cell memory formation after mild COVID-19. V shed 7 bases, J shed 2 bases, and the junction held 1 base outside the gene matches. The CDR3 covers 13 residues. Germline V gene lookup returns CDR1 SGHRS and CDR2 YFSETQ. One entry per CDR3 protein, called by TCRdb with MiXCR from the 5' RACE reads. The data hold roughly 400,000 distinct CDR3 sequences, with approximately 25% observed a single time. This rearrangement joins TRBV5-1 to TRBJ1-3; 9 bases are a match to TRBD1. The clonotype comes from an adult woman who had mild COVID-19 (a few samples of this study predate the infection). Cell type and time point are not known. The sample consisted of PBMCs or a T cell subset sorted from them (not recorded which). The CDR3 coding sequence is TGCGCCAGCGGGGACAGGGCTGGAAACACCATATATTTT. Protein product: CASGDRAGNTIYF.